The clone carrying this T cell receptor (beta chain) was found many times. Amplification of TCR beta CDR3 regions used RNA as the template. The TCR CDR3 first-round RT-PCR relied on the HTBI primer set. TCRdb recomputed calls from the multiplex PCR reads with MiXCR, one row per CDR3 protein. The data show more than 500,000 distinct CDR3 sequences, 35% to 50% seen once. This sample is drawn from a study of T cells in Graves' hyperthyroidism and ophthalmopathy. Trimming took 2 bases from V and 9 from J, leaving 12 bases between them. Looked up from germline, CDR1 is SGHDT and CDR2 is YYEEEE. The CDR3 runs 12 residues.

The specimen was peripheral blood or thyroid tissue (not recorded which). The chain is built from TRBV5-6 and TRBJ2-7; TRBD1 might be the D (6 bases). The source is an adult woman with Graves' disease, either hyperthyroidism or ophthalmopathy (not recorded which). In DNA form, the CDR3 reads TGTGCCAGCAGCTTAACAGGGATGGGGCAGTACTTC. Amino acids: CASSLTGMGQYF.